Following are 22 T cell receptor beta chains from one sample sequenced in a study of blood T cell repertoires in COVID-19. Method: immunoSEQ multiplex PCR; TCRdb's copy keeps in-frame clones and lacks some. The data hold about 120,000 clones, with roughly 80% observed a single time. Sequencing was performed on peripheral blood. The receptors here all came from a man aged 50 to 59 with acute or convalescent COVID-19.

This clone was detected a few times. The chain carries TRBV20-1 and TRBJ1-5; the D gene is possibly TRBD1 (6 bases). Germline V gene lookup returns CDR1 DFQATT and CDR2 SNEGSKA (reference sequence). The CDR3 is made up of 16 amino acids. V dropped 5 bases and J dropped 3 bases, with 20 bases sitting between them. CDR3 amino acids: CSARGGGMFFNQPQHF. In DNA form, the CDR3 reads TGCAGTGCTCGTGGCGGGGGCATGTTCTTCAATCAGCCCCAGCATTTT.

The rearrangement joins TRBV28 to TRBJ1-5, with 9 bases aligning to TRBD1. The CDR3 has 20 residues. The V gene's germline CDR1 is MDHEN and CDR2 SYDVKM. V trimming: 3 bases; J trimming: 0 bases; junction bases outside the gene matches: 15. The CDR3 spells CASSFPRDRELYHSNQPQHF. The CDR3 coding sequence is TGTGCCAGCAGTTTTCCCCGGGACAGGGAGTTATACCATAGCAATCAGCCCCAGCATTTT. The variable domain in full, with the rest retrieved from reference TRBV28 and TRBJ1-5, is DVKVTQSSRYLVKRTGEKVFLECVQDMDHENMFWYRQDPGLGLRLIYFSYDVKMKEKGDIPEGYSVSREKKERFSLILESASTNQTSMYLCASSFPRDRELYHSNQPQHFGDGTRLSIL.

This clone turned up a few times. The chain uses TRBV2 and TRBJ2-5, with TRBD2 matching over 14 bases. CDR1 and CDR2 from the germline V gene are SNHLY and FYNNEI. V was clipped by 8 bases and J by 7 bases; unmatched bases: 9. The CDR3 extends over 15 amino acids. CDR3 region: CASEAGLAGGRTQYF. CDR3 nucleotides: TGTGCCAGCGAGGCAGGACTAGCGGGAGGAAGGACCCAGTACTTC.

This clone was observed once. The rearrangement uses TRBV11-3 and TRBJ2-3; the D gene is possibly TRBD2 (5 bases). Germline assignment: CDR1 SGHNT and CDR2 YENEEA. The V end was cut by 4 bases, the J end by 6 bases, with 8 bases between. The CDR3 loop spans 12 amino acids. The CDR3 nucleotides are TGTGCCAGCAGCTCGAGGAGGGATACGCAGTATTTT. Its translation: CASSSRRDTQYF.

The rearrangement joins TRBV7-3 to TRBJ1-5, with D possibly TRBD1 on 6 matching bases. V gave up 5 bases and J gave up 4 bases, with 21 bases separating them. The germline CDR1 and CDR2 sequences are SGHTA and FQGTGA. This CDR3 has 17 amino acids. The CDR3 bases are TGTGCCAGCAGCCATGCCCCGGGACAAAAAACTAATCAGCCCCAGCATTTT. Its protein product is CASSHAPGQKTNQPQHF.

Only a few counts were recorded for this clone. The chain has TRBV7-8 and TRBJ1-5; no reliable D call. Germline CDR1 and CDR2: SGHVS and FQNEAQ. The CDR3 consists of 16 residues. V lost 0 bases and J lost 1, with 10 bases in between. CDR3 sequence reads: CASSLAQSGSNQPQHF. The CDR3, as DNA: TGTGCCAGCAGCTTAGCGCAGTCCGGGAGCAATCAGCCCCAGCATTTT. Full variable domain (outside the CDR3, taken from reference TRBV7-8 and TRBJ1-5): GAGVSQSPRYKVAKRGQDVALRCDPISGHVSLFWYQQALGQGPEFLTYFQNEAQLDKSGLPSDRFFAERPEGSVSTLKIQRTQQEDSAVYLCASSLAQSGSNQPQHFGDGTRLSIL.

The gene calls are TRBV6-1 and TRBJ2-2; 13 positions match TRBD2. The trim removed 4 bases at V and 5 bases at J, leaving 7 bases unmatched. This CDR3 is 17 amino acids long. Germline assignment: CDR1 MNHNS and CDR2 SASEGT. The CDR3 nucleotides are TGTGCCAGCAGTGGACTAGCGGGAGGAGGTGGTACCGGGGAGCTGTTTTTT. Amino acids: CASSGLAGGGGTGELFF.

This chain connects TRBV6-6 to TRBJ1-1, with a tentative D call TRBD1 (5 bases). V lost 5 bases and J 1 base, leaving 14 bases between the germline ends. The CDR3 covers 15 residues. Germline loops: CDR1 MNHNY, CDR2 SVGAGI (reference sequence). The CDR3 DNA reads TGTGCCAGCAGTGCCACTTGGGGGGGGAACACTGAAGCTTTCTTT. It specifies CASSATWGGNTEAFF.

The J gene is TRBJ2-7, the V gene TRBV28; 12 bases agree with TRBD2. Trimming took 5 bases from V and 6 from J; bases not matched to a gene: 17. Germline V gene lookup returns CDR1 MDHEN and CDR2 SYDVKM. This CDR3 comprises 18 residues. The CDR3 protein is CASSPNGASGRGRAEQYF. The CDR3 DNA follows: TGTGCCAGCAGTCCAAACGGGGCTAGCGGGAGGGGGCGGGCCGAGCAGTACTTC.

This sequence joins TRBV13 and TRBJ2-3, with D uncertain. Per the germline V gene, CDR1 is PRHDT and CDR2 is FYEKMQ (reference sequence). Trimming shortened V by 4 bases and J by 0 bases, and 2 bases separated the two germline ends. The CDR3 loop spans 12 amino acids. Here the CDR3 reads CASSSSTDTQYF. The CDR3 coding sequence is TGTGCCAGCAGCTCTAGCACAGATACGCAGTATTTT.

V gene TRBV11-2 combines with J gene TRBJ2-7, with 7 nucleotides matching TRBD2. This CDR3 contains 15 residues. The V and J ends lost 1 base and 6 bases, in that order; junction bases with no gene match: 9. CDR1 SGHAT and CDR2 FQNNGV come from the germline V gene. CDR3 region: CASSLGDWASGEQYF. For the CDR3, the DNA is TGTGCCAGCAGCTTAGGCGATTGGGCTAGCGGCGAGCAGTACTTC.

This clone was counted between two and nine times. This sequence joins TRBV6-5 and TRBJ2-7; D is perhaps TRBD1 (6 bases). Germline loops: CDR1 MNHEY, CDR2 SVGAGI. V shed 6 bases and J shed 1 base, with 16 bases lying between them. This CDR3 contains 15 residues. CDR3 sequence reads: CASSLSGHGSYEQYF. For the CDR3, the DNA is TGTGCCAGCAGCCTGTCGGGACATGGTTCCTACGAGCAGTACTTC.

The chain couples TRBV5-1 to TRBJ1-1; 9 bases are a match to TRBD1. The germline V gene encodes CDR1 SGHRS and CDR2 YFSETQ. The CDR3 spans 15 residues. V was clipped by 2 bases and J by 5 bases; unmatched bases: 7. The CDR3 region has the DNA TGCGCCAGCAGCTTTACAGGGGGCCCCACAACTGAAGCTTTCTTT. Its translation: CASSFTGGPTTEAFF. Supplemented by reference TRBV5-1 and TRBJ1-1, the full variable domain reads KAGVTQTPRYLIKTRGQQVTLSCSPISGHRSVSWYQQTPGQGLQFLFEYFSETQRNKGNFPGRFSGRQFSNSRSEMNVSTLELGDSALYLCASSFTGGPTTEAFFGQGTRLTVV.

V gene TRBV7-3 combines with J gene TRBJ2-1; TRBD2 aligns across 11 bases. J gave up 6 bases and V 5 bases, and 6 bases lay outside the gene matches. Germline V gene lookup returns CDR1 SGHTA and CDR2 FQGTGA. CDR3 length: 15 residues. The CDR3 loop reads CASSGGLAGPNEQFF. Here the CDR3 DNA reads TGTGCCAGCAGCGGAGGACTAGCGGGCCCCAATGAGCAGTTCTTC.

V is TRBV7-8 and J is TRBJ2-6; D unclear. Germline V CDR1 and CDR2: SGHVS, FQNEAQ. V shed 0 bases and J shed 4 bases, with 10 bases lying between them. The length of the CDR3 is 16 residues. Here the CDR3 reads CASSLALYPGANVLTF. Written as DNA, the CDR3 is TGTGCCAGCAGCTTAGCCCTCTACCCCGGGGCCAACGTCCTGACTTTC.

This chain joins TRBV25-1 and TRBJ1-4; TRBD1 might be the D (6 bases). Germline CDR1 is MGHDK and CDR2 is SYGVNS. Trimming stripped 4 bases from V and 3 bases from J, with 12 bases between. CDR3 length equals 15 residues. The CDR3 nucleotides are TGTGCCAGCAGTGGGCTTCGGACAGCTAATGAAAAACTGTTTTTT. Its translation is CASSGLRTANEKLFF.

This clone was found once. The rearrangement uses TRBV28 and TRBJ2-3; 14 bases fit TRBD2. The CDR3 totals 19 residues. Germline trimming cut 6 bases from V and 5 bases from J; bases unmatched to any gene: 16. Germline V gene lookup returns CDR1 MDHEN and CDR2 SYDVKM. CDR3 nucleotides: TGTGCCAGCAGCCCGAACTTTGGGACTAGCGGGAGTCAGGGAGATACGCAGTATTTT. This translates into CASSPNFGTSGSQGDTQYF. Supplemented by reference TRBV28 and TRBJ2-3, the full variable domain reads DVKVTQSSRYLVKRTGEKVFLECVQDMDHENMFWYRQDPGLGLRLIYFSYDVKMKEKGDIPEGYSVSREKKERFSLILESASTNQTSMYLCASSPNFGTSGSQGDTQYFGPGTRLTVL.

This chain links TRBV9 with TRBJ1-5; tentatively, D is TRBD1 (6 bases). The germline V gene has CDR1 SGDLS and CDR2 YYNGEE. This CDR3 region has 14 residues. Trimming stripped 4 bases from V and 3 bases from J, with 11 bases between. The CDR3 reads CASSSGASNQPQHF. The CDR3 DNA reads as TGTGCCAGCAGCTCAGGGGCGTCCAATCAGCCCCAGCATTTT.

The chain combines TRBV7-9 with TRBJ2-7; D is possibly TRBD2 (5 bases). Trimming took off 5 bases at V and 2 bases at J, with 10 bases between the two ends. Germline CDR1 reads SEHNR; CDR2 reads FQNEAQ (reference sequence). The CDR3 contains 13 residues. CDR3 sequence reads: CASSPPGTYEQYF. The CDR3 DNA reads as TGTGCCAGCAGCCCCCCCGGGACCTACGAGCAGTACTTC.

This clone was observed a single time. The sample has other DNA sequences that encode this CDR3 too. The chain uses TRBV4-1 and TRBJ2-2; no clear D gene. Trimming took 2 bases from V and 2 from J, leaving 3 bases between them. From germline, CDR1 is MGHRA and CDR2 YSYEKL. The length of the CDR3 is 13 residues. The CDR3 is CASSQLNTGELFF. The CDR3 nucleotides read TGCGCCAGCAGCCAACTAAACACCGGGGAGCTGTTTTTT.

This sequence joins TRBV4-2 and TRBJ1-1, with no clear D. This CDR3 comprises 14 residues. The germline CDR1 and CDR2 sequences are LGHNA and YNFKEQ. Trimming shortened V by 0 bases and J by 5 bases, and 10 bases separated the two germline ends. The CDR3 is CASSQDPSETEAFF. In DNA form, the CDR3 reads TGTGCCAGCAGCCAAGATCCCTCGGAGACTGAAGCTTTCTTT.

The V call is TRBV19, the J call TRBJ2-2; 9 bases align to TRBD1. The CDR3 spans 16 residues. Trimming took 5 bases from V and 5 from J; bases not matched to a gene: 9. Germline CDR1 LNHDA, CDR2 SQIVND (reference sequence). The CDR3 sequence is CASSYRGRVRTGELFF. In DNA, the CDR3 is TGTGCCAGTAGTTACAGGGGGCGCGTGAGGACCGGGGAGCTGTTTTTT.